Following are 24 T cell receptor beta chains from one sample sequenced in a study of chemoradiotherapy in HPV16-positive cancers. Sequenced by immunoSEQ multiplex PCR; TCRdb stores in-frame clones only, minus some. In the table there are some 30,000 clones, about four fifths of which are singletons. The sequencing here drew on blood, taken from a patient who underwent chemoradiotherapy. Source of these receptors: a human donor with HPV-associated anogenital cancer.

This clone has only one observation. This chain links TRBV18 with TRBJ1-1; unclear D gene. The germline CDR1 and CDR2 sequences are KGHSH and LQKENI. V was cut by 3 bases and J by 1 base, with 12 bases left in between. CDR3 size: 15 residues. CDR3 in amino acids: CASSPLGIENTEAFF. In DNA, the CDR3 is TGTGCCAGCTCACCCTTAGGGATAGAGAACACTGAAGCTTTCTTT.

V and J are TRBV10-3 and TRBJ2-4; tentatively, D is TRBD2 (6 bases). The CDR3 spans 14 residues. Trimming left V 1 base short and J 10 bases short, with 14 bases between. CDR1 and CDR2 (germline): ENHRY, SYGVKD. The CDR3 bases are TGTGCCATCAGTGAGTTACCGGGGGTTTCGATTCAGTACTTC. Its protein is CAISELPGVSIQYF.

This rearrangement joins TRBV6-1 to TRBJ2-2; tentative D call: TRBD2 (6 bases). V shed 4 bases and J shed 6 bases, with 12 bases lying between them. The CDR3 is 14 amino acids. Germline V lookup: CDR1 MNHNS, CDR2 SASEGT. The CDR3 region is CASSGKTSPGELFF. CDR3 nucleotide sequence: TGTGCCAGCAGTGGCAAAACTAGCCCCGGGGAGCTGTTTTTT.

The chain is built from TRBV11-3 and TRBJ2-5, with 12 bases aligning to TRBD1. Germline values: CDR1 SGHNT, CDR2 YENEEA. The trim removed 2 bases at V and 5 bases at J, leaving 9 bases unmatched. The CDR3 extends over 17 amino acids. The CDR3: CASSLSSGTGGLETQYF. CDR3 DNA: TGTGCCAGCAGCTTATCATCCGGGACAGGGGGCCTGGAGACCCAGTACTTC.

The chain uses TRBV7-9 and TRBJ1-4; D call uncertain. The CDR3 sequence is 13 residues long. CDR1 and CDR2 from the germline V gene are SEHNR and FQNEAQ (reference sequence). Trimming removed 6 bases from V and 8 bases from J, with 13 bases in between. The CDR3 loop is CASSYVGGEKLFF. CDR3 sequence (DNA): TGTGCCAGCAGTTATGTTGGTGGGGAAAAACTGTTTTTT.

V is TRBV5-1 and J is TRBJ2-5; tentatively, D is TRBD2 (6 bases). This CDR3 has 14 amino acids. Per the germline V gene, CDR1 is SGHRS and CDR2 is YFSETQ. The V end was cut by 4 bases, the J end by 0 bases, with 10 bases between. CDR3 loop: CASSAGGYQETQYF. The DNA of the CDR3 is TGCGCCAGCAGCGCCGGGGGTTACCAAGAGACCCAGTACTTC.

The chain recombines TRBV7-3 with TRBJ2-2, with TRBD2 matching 9 bases. The CDR3 runs to 16 residues. J lost 5 bases, V lost 6 bases, and 10 bases had no gene match. Germline lookup yields CDR1 SGHTA and CDR2 FQGTGA. Here the CDR3 DNA reads TGTGCCAGCAGATTAGCGGGGGAGGGCGTGACCGGGGAGCTGTTTTTT. Amino acid sequence: CASRLAGEGVTGELFF.

The chain carries TRBV7-3 and TRBJ2-5; D possibly matches TRBD1 or TRBD2 (5 bases each). The CDR3 is made up of 13 amino acids. V lost 3 bases, J lost 2 bases, and 7 bases lay in between. CDR1 and CDR2 from the germline V gene are SGHTA and FQGTGA. The CDR3 spells CASSFGGQETQYF. The DNA for the CDR3 is TGTGCCAGCAGCTTTGGGGGACAAGAGACCCAGTACTTC.

The J gene is TRBJ2-7, the V gene TRBV6-1; the D gene is possibly TRBD1 (5 bases). Germline V CDR1 and CDR2: MNHNS, SASEGT. The CDR3 sequence is 14 residues long. V was pared by 6 bases and J by 0 bases, with 12 bases between. CDR3 DNA: TGTGCCAGCAGCCAGACAGTTAACTCCTACGAGCAGTACTTC. Translation: CASSQTVNSYEQYF.

V and J are TRBV19 and TRBJ1-5; 8 nucleotides line up with TRBD1. The CDR3 sequence is 14 residues long. V was pared by 5 bases and J by 7 bases, with 7 bases of the junction left unmatched. Germline CDR1 and CDR2: LNHDA and SQIVND (reference sequence). The CDR3 is CASSPGQGGQPQHF. In DNA, the CDR3 is TGTGCCAGTAGTCCTGGACAGGGTGGCCAGCCCCAGCATTTT.

V is TRBV9 and J is TRBJ1-1; D unclear. Germline CDR1 SGDLS, CDR2 YYNGEE. V was trimmed by 0 bases and J by 7 bases, leaving 16 bases between them. The CDR3 is 15 residues long. CDR3 sequence reads: CASSVGSSALGEAFF. DNA for the CDR3: TGTGCCAGCAGCGTAGGATCCTCCGCGCTGGGTGAAGCTTTCTTT.

V and J are TRBV19 and TRBJ2-7; 9 bases align to TRBD1. CDR3 size: 15 residues. The junction had 10 bases not matched to a gene; V was cut back by 4 bases and J by 6 bases. Germline values: CDR1 LNHDA, CDR2 SQIVND (reference sequence). CDR3 bases: TGTGCCAGTAGTAATCTGGGACAGGGTACCCGCGAGCAGTACTTC. Amino acid sequence: CASSNLGQGTREQYF.

The chain combines TRBV11-2 with TRBJ1-5; TRBD1 is a possible D gene (5 bases). The length of the CDR3 is 16 residues. Germline V gene sequence: CDR1 SGHAT, CDR2 FQNNGV. Trimming took off 5 bases at V and 0 bases at J, with 14 bases between the two ends. Written as DNA, the CDR3 is TGTGCCAGCAGCCCTGACAGCACCCTTAGCAATCAGCCCCAGCATTTT. Amino acids: CASSPDSTLSNQPQHF.

This chain connects TRBV18 to TRBJ1-1, with D uncertain. The CDR3 sequence is 14 residues long. Germline V gives CDR1 KGHSH, CDR2 LQKENI. The V and J ends lost 3 bases and 3 bases respectively, with 11 bases between them. The chain's CDR3 is CASSPSGMDTEAFF. CDR3 nucleotides: TGTGCCAGCTCACCTAGTGGTATGGACACTGAAGCTTTCTTT.

The chain couples TRBV11-2 to TRBJ1-5, with D hard to call. This CDR3 region has 13 residues. Trimming cost V 5 bases and J 0 bases, with 5 bases left between them. CDR1 and CDR2 (germline): SGHAT, FQNNGV. CDR3 region: CASSLNSNQPQHF. The CDR3 DNA is TGTGCCAGCAGCCTCAATAGCAATCAGCCCCAGCATTTT.

The rearrangement joins TRBV2 to TRBJ1-2, with D tentatively TRBD1 (5 bases). Between the trimmed V and J ends, which lost 7 bases and 7 bases, there was a span of 13 bases. There are 12 residues in the CDR3. Germline lookup yields CDR1 SNHLY and CDR2 FYNNEI. CDR3 bases: TGTGCCAGCACCTCTTGGGGCTTTGGCTACACCTTC. The encoded protein is CASTSWGFGYTF.

The chain carries TRBV11-1 and TRBJ2-3; D is undetermined. The CDR3 sequence is 14 residues long. With 1 base removed from V and 1 base from J, the gap between germline ends came to 6 bases. Germline lookup yields CDR1 SGHAT and CDR2 FQDESV (reference sequence). CDR3 nucleotide sequence: TGTGCCAGCAGCTTAGAGTGGGGCACAGATACGCAGTATTTT. It codes for CASSLEWGTDTQYF.

This clone has only one observation. CDR3 DNA: TGTGCCAGCAGATCCTGGGACACGTCCTACGAGCAGTACTTC. This translates into CASRSWDTSYEQYF. The chain links TRBV6-5 to TRBJ2-7; tentatively, D is TRBD1 (6 bases). The V and J ends lost 6 bases and 1 base respectively, with 13 bases between them. This CDR3 is 14 amino acids long. Per germline, CDR1 MNHEY and CDR2 SVGAGI.

This rearrangement joins TRBV7-3 to TRBJ2-1, with D maybe TRBD1 (7 bases). The length of the CDR3 is 13 residues. Looked up from germline, CDR1 is SGHTA and CDR2 is FQGTGA. The ends were cut back, 5 bases at V and 9 bases at J, with 14 bases in the middle. The CDR3 region has the DNA TGTGCCAGCAGCGGGCAGGGGGGAGGTGAGCAGTTCTTC. Translated, it gives CASSGQGGGEQFF.

The J gene is TRBJ1-2, the V gene TRBV9; D is unclear. CDR3 size: 13 residues. V lost 2 bases to trimming and J lost 0 bases, with 5 bases between them. Germline V gene lookup returns CDR1 SGDLS and CDR2 YYNGEE. The CDR3 DNA follows: TGTGCCAGCAGCGTCGACTCTAACTATGGCTACACCTTC. Its translation: CASSVDSNYGYTF.

This clone was counted only a few times. The chain joins TRBV11-2 to TRBJ1-1; D not certain. The V and J ends lost 5 bases and 5 bases respectively, with 6 bases between them. Per germline, CDR1 SGHAT and CDR2 FQNNGV. This CDR3 is built from 11 residues. The DNA of the CDR3 is TGTGCCAGCAGCCCTGAGACTGAAGCTTTCTTT. Residues: CASSPETEAFF.

This chain links TRBV19 with TRBJ2-2; TRBD2 matches 7 bases. V lost 5 bases to trimming and J lost 7 bases; unmatched junction nucleotides: 10. CDR3 length: 15 residues. The germline V gene encodes CDR1 LNHDA and CDR2 SQIVND (reference sequence). The CDR3 sequence is CASSPYVTSIGELFF. In DNA, the CDR3 is TGTGCCAGTAGTCCCTACGTGACTAGCATCGGGGAGCTGTTTTTT.

The chain has TRBV18 and TRBJ1-2, with a possible D match to TRBD1 (5 bases). The CDR3 extends over 15 amino acids. Germline V gene lookup returns CDR1 KGHSH and CDR2 LQKENI. V was trimmed by 3 bases and J by 8 bases, leaving 19 bases between them. The CDR3 bases are TGTGCCAGCTCACCCGGCGCAGGGAGGGTGGACGGCTACACCTTC. Its translation: CASSPGAGRVDGYTF.

The chain couples TRBV7-2 to TRBJ2-1, with 13 bases matching TRBD2. V trimming: 5 bases; J trimming: 2 bases; junction bases outside the gene matches: 3. The CDR3 is made up of 16 amino acids. The V gene's germline CDR1 is SGHTA and CDR2 FQGNSA. CDR3 loop: CASSGGTSGTYNEQFF. Written as DNA, the CDR3 is TGTGCCAGCAGCGGGGGGACTAGCGGGACCTACAATGAGCAGTTCTTC.